This is a list of T cell receptor beta chains from one sample in a study of OX40 agonist ivuxolimab in advanced cancers. The assay was immunoSEQ multiplex PCR, and TCRdb's table has in-frame clones only and misses some. The data contain 13,000 to 15,000 clones, 65% to 80% of them seen just once; the ten biggest clones take up 25% to 35%. Source: CD4+ or CD8+ T cells sorted from blood, taken in a trial of the OX40 agonist ivuxolimab. These receptor sequences come from an adult with an advanced solid tumor such as melanoma, head and neck, liver or kidney cancer. Both conserved end residues are part of each CDR3. Each record gives: clone size, CDR3 length, D gene, V gene, J gene, CDR3 DNA, CDR3 protein. D genes are given only for firm matches. Only some rows state a clone size, as once, few, many or a class for expanded clones.

-	13	-	TRBV14	TRBJ2-7	TGTGCCAGCAGCCATGTCAGGGGGGGCGAGCAGTACTTC	CASSHVRGGEQYF
-	12	-	TRBV2	TRBJ2-1	TGTGCCAGCAGTGGGGGCTACAATGAGCAGTTCTTC	CASSGGYNEQFF
-	14	-	TRBV16	TRBJ2-1	TGTGCCAGCAGCCAATCTACGGGGTTCAATGAGCAGTTCTTC	CASSQSTGFNEQFF
-	15	TRBD2	TRBV19	TRBJ2-1	TGTGCCAGTAGTATATCTAGCGGGAGTAACAATGAGCAGTTCTTC	CASSISSGSNNEQFF
-	14	TRBD2	TRBV4-2	TRBJ2-3	TGTGCCAGCAGCCAAGGGGGCGAAGGACTAGCGAGTCATTTT	CASSQGGEGLASHF
-	15	-	TRBV2	TRBJ1-4	TGTGCCAGCCGACAGTCACTTGCAACTAATGAAAAACTGTTTTTT	CASRQSLATNEKLFF
-	12	-	TRBV5-6	TRBJ2-7	TGTGCCAGCAGCTTGGTTGGGGGGGAGCAGTACTTC	CASSLVGGEQYF
-	18	TRBD2	TRBV7-6	TRBJ2-1	TGTGCCAGCAGCCAAAACCCCCTAGCGGGGAGGAACTACAATGAGCAGTTCTTC	CASSQNPLAGRNYNEQFF
-	15	-	TRBV11-2	TRBJ2-7	TGTGCCAGCAACAAAGTAGACAGGAGCTCCTACGAGCAGTACTTC	CASNKVDRSSYEQYF
-	19	-	TRBV12-2	TRBJ2-7	TGTGCAAGTCGCTTAGTAGGACAGGTCCAATGGGGATTCTTCTACGAGCAGTACTTC	CASRLVGQVQWGFFYEQYF
few	17	TRBD1	TRBV19	TRBJ1-1	TGTGCCAGTAGCCCTTACAGGGGTCTAAGCCGGAACACTGAAGCTTTCTTT	CASSPYRGLSRNTEAFF
-	13	-	TRBV19	TRBJ2-7	TGTGCCAGTAGTATAGGGGCCGCCTACGAGCAGTACTTC	CASSIGAAYEQYF
once	15	TRBD2	TRBV7-3	TRBJ2-1	TGTGCCAGCAGCTTAGACAGCGGGAGTAGCAATGAGCAGTTCTTC	CASSLDSGSSNEQFF
-	15	TRBD2	TRBV19	TRBJ2-5	TGTGCCAGTAGTACCGGGAGGGGGGCCGGTGAGACCCAGTACTTC	CASSTGRGAGETQYF
-	15	-	TRBV19	TRBJ1-4	TGTGCCAGTAGCACCCAGATAGGAACTAATGAAAAACTGTTTTTT	CASSTQIGTNEKLFF
-	12	-	TRBV19	TRBJ1-2	TGTGCCAGTAAGCTTCTCGGGTATGGCTACACCTTC	CASKLLGYGYTF
once	12	-	TRBV6-5	TRBJ2-7	TGTGCCAGCAGTTACGACAGGCGCGAGCAGTACTTC	CASSYDRREQYF
once	13	-	TRBV7-9	TRBJ2-2	TGTGCCAGCAGCTTAGGAGGGGCCGGGGAGCTGTTTTTT	CASSLGGAGELFF
medium-sized	15	TRBD2	TRBV27	TRBJ2-1	TGTGCCAGCAGTTGGGAGGCGGGGGTGAACAATGAGCAGTTCTTC	CASSWEAGVNNEQFF
-	15	-	TRBV6-4	TRBJ2-3	TGTGCCAGCAGTGAGACACCCGGGACCACAGATACGCAGTATTTT	CASSETPGTTDTQYF
-	16	-	TRBV28	TRBJ1-2	TGTGCCAGCAGTTCCCCCCGGGGGCGCAGAGCGGATGGCTACACCTTC	CASSSPRGRRADGYTF
-	17	TRBD1	TRBV15	TRBJ2-5	TGTGCCACCAGCCCAATCGGACAGGGGGCGGAATTGGAGACCCAGTACTTC	CATSPIGQGAELETQYF